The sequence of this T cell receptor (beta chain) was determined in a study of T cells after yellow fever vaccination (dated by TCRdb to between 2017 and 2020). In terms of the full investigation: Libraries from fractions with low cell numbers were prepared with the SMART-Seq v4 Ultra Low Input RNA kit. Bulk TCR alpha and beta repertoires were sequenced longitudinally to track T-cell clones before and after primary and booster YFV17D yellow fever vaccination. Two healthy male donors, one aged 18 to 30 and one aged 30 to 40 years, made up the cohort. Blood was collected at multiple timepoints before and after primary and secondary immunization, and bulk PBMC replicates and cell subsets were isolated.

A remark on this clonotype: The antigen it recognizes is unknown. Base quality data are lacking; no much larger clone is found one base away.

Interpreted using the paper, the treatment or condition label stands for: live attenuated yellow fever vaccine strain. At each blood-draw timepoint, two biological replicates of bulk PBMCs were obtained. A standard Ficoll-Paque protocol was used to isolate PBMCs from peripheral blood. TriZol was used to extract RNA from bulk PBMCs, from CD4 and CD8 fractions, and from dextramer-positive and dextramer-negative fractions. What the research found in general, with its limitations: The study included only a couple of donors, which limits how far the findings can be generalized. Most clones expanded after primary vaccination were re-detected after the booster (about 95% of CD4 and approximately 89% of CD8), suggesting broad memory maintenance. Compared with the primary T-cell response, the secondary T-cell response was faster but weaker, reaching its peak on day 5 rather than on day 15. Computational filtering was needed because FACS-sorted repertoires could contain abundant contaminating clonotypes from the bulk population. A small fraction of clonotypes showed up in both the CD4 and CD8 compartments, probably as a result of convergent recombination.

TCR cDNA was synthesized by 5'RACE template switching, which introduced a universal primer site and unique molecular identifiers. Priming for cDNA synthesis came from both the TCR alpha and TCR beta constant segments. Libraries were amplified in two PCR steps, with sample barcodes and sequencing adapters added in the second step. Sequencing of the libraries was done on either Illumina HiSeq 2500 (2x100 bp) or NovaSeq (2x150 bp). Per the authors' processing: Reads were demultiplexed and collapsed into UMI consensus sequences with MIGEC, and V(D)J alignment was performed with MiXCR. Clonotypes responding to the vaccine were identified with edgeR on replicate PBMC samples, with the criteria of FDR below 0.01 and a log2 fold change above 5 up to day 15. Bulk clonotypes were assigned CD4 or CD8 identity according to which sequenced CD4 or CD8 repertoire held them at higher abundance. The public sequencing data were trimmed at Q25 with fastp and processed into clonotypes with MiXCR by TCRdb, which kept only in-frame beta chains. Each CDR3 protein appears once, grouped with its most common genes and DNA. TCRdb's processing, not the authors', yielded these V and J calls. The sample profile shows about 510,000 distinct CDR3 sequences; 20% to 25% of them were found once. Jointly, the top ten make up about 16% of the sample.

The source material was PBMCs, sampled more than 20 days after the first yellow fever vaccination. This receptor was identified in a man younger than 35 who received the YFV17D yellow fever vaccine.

The CDR3 region has the sequence CASSLLGTATVDEKLFF. The sequenced DNA is TGTGCCAGCAGCTTGCTCGGGACAGCCACAGTAGATGAAAAACTGTTTTTT. The V and J segments used are TRBV5-5 and TRBJ1-4, and TRBD1 matches 7 of the central bases. V has 1 base trimmed and J has 6 bases trimmed; junction bases matching no gene number 12. Via the germline V gene (reference sequence), CDR1 is SGHKS and CDR2 YYEKEE. From cysteine to phenylalanine, the CDR3 is 17 amino acids long. Only the CDR3 portion is preserved as DNA: 51 bases, with reading frame beginning at the first base.